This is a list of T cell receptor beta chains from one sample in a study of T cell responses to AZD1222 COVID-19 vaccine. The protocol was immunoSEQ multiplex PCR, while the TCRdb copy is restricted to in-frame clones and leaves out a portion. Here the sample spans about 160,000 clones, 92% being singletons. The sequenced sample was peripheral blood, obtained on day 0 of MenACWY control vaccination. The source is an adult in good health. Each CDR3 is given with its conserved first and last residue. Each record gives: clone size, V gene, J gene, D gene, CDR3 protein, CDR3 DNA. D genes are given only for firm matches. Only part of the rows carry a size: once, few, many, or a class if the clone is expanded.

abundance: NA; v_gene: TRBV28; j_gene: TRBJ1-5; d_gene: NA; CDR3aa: CASSLNRDQPQHF; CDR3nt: TGTGCCAGCAGTTTAAACCGGGATCAGCCCCAGCATTTT
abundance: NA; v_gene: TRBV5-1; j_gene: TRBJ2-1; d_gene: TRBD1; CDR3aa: CASSSGQEYNEQFF; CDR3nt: TGCGCCAGCAGCTCGGGACAGGAATACAATGAGCAGTTCTTC
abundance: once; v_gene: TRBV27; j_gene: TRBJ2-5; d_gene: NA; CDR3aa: CASSPRDIETQYF; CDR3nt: TGTGCCAGCAGTCCCCGGGACATAGAGACCCAGTACTTC
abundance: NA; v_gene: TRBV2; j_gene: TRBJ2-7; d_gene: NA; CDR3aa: CASSDEREIYEQYF; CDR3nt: TGTGCCAGCAGTGACGAACGGGAGATCTACGAGCAGTACTTC
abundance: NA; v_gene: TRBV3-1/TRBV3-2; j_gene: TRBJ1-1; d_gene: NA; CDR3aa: CASSSRGDTEAFF; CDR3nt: TGTGCCAGCAGCTCTCGGGGGGACACTGAAGCTTTCTTT
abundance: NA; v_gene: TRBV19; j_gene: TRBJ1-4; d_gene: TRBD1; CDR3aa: CASSIDRDSDEKLFF; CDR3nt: TGTGCCAGTAGTATTGACAGGGATTCGGATGAAAAACTGTTTTTT
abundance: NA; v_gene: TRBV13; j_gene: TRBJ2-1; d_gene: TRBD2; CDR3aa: CASSTSGLADNEQFF; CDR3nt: TGTGCCAGCAGTACCTCAGGACTAGCGGACAATGAGCAGTTCTTC
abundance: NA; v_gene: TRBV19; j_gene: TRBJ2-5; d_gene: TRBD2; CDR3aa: CASSMGLAAQETQYF; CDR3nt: TGTGCCAGTAGTATGGGTCTAGCGGCCCAAGAGACCCAGTACTTC
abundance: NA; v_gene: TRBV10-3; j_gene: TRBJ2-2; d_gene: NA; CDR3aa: CAISESGSRTPVPTGELFF; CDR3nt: TGTGCCATCAGTGAGTCAGGTTCTAGAACACCCGTTCCCACCGGGGAGCTGTTTTTT
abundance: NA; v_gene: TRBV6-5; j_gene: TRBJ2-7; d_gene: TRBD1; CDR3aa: CASSHGTDYEQYF; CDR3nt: TGTGCCAGCAGTCACGGGACAGATTACGAGCAGTACTTC
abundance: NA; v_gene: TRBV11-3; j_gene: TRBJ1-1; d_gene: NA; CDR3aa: CASSPLRGAHTEAFF; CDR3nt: TGTGCCAGCAGCCCCCTCCGGGGGGCCCATACTGAAGCTTTCTTT
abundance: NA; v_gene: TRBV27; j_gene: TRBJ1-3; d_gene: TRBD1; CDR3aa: CASSPDRGSGNTIYF; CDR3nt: TGTGCCAGCAGCCCCGACAGGGGGTCTGGAAACACCATATATTTT
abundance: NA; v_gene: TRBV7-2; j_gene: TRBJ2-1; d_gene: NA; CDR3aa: CASSSMSGAYNEQFF; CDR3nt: TGTGCCAGCAGCTCTATGTCGGGAGCCTACAATGAGCAGTTCTTC
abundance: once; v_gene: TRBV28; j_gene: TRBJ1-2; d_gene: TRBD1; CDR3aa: CASSDAGTGGKDYGYTF; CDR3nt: TGTGCCAGCAGTGATGCCGGGACAGGGGGCAAGGACTATGGCTACACCTTC
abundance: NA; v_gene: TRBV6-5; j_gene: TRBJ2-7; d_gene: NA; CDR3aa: CASRTDEVPYEQYF; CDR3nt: TGTGCCAGCCGGACGGACGAAGTACCCTACGAGCAGTACTTC
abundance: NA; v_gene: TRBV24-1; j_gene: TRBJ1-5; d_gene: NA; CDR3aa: CATSDPRGIGQPQHF; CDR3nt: TGTGCCACCAGTGATCCCAGGGGAATCGGGCAGCCCCAGCATTTT
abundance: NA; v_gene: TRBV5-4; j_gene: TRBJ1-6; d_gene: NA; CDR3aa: CASSFGFGSPLHF; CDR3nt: TGTGCCAGCAGCTTTGGGTTTGGCTCACCCCTCCACTTT
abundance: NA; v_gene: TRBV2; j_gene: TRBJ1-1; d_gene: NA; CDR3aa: CASSPFSAPNTEAFF; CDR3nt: TGTGCCAGCAGTCCCTTCTCCGCGCCGAACACTGAAGCTTTCTTT
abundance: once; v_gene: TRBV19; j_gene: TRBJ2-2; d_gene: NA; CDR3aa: CASMGPGLANTGELFF; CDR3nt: TGTGCCAGTATGGGGCCCGGTTTGGCGAACACCGGGGAGCTGTTTTTT
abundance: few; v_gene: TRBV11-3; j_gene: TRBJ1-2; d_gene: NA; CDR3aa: CASSHRGQTANYGYTF; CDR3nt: TGTGCCAGCAGCCACCGTGGACAGACAGCTAACTATGGCTACACCTTC
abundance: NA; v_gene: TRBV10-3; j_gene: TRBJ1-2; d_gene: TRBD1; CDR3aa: CAISSDRDVYGYTF; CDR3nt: TGTGCCATCAGTTCCGACAGGGACGTCTATGGCTACACCTTC
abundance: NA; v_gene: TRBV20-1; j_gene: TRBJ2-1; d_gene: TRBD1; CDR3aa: CSADRVEQFF; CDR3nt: TGCAGTGCTGACAGGGTTGAGCAGTTCTTC
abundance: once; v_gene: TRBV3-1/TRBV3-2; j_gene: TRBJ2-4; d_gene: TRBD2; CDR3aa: CASSQDSGTSGKNIQYF; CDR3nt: TGTGCCAGCAGCCAAGATTCCGGGACTAGCGGGAAAAACATTCAGTACTTC
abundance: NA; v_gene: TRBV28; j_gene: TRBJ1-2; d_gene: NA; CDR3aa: CASREFYGYTF; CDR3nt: TGTGCCAGCAGGGAGTTCTATGGCTACACCTTC
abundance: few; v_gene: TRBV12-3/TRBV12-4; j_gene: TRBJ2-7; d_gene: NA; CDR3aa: CASSFLNEQYF; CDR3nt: TGTGCCAGCAGTTTCCTGAACGAGCAGTACTTC
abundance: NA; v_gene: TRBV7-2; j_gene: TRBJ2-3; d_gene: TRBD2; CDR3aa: CASSSTSGTDTQYF; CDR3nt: TGTGCCAGCAGCTCAACTAGCGGGACAGATACGCAGTATTTT
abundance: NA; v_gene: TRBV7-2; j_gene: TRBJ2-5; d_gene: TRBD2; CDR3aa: CASSLGPGGGRETQYF; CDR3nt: TGTGCCAGCAGCTTAGGGCCCGGGGGCGGGAGGGAGACCCAGTACTTC
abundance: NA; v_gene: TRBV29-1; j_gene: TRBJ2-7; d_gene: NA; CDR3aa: CSVVFGAAYEQYF; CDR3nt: TGCAGCGTTGTCTTCGGCGCCGCCTACGAGCAGTACTTC
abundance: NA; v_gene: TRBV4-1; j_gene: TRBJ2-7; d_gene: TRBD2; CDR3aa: CASSQAFTTSEEQYF; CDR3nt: TGCGCCAGCAGCCAAGCGTTTACGACTAGCGAAGAGCAGTACTTC
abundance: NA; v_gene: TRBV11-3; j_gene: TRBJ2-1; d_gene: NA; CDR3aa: CASSLNRGEQFF; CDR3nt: TGTGCCAGCAGCTTAAACCGTGGTGAGCAGTTCTTC
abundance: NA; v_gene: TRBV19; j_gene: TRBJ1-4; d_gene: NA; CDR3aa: CASRLREEKLFF; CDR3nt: TGTGCCAGTAGACTAAGGGAGGAAAAACTGTTTTTT
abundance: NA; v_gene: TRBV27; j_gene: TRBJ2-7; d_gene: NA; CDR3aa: CASSFRGNEQYF; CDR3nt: TGTGCCAGCAGTTTTCGAGGGAACGAGCAGTACTTC
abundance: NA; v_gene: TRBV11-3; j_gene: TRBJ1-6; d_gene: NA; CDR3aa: CASSLVTYNSPLHF; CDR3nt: TGTGCCAGCAGCTTAGTAACCTATAATTCACCCCTCCACTTT
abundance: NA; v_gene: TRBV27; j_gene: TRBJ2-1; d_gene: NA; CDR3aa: CASSLYRGSPYNEQFF; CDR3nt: TGTGCCAGCAGTTTGTATAGAGGAAGCCCCTACAATGAGCAGTTCTTC
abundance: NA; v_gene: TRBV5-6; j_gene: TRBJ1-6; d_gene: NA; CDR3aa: CASSYQPGRTSPLHF; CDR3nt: TGTGCCAGCAGCTATCAACCGGGACGGACTTCACCCCTCCACTTT
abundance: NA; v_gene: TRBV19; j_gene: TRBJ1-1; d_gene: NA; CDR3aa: CASIPNRVPPEAFF; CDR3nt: TGTGCCAGTATTCCCAACAGGGTCCCCCCTGAAGCTTTCTTT
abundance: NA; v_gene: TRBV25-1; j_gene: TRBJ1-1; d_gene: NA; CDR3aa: CASSDISGSSNTEAFF; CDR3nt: TGTGCCAGCAGTGATATTTCGGGCTCCTCGAACACTGAAGCTTTCTTT
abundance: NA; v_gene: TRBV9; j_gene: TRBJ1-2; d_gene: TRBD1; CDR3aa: CASSGMTGPLGYTF; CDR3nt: TGTGCCAGCAGCGGAATGACAGGGCCGCTTGGCTACACCTTC
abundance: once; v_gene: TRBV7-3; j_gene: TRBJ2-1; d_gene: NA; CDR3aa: CASSLGPKPYNEQFF; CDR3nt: TGTGCCAGCAGCTTGGGTCCCAAGCCCTACAATGAGCAGTTCTTC
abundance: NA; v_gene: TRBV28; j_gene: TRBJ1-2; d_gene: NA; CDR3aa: CASSFEYRDYGYTF; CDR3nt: TGTGCCAGCAGTTTTGAGTACAGGGACTATGGCTACACCTTC
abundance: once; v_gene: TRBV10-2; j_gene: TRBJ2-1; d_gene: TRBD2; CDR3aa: CASFPDRREGRNEQFF; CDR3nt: TGCGCCAGCTTTCCGGATAGGCGGGAGGGCCGCAATGAGCAGTTCTTC
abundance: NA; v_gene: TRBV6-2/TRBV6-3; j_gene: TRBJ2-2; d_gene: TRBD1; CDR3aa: CASSFTSQGQVNTGELFF; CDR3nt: TGTGCCAGCAGTTTCACTTCTCAGGGACAGGTGAACACCGGGGAGCTGTTTTTT
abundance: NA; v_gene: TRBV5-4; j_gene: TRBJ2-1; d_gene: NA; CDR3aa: CASSLSGLYNEQFF; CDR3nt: TGTGCCAGCAGCTTATCAGGACTCTACAATGAGCAGTTCTTC
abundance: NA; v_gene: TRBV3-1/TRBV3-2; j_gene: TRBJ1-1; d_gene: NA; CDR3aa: CASSQGQGWKGAFF; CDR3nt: TGTGCCAGCAGCCAAGGTCAGGGGTGGAAGGGAGCTTTCTTT